Listed here is a single T cell receptor (beta chain). What it recognizes is unknown. This CDR3 has 15 amino acids. The germline V gene has CDR1 MNHEY and CDR2 SMNVEV (reference sequence). V was trimmed by 5 bases and J by 2 bases, leaving 16 bases between them. Next came a second PCR, run for roughly 7 to 12 cycles, which used a sample-barcoded 5' primer along with a J-beta primer mix. TCRdb re-derived calls from the 5' RACE reads in MiXCR, one entry per CDR3 protein. This repertoire shows about 720,000 distinct CDR3 sequences, around a quarter found once; its top ten account for approximately 4%. The data derive from a study of blood T cells in healthy people across ages. Points from the study as a whole: Both naive CD4+ cell counts and diversity were greater in long-lived donors than in aged donors.

These data also formed part of another study, on T cells of mothers and their children. As reported in that work: Whether related or unrelated, pairs show similar shaping of TCR recombination output by thymic selection. Nobody spotted any persistent microchimeric T cell clones.

The clonotype originates from a boy aged 10-17 years in good health. What was sequenced was blood. V usage is TRBV27 and J usage is TRBJ2-7; D is perhaps TRBD2 (6 bases). CDR3 residues: CASSVGAGIPYEQYF. Here the CDR3 DNA reads TGTGCCAGCAGTGTTGGGGCGGGGATCCCCTACGAGCAGTACTTC.